Listed below are T cell receptor beta chains from one sample, sequenced in a study of cytomegalovirus exposure and HLA in healthy donors. The protocol was immunoSEQ multiplex PCR, while the TCRdb copy is restricted to in-frame clones and leaves out a portion. This table holds under 200,000 clones, about three quarters found once. Sequenced: PBMCs. These receptors came from a woman aged 45-60 years in good health and CMV-seropositive. Each CDR3 is given with its conserved first and last residue. The D gene is left open where the match is weak. Expanded clones get a size class; other rows say once, few or many, or leave the size out.

>-|TRBJ2-4|TRBV7-3|TRBD2
TGTGCCAGCAGCTCCGCCCCGAACGGACTGGGGGGGACCAAAAACAGTCAGTACTTC
CASSSAPNGLGGTKNSQYF
>-|TRBJ2-1|TRBV5-1|TRBD2
TGCGCCAGCAGCTTGAGCGGGACTAGCGGGTTCGATGAGCAGTTCTTC
CASSLSGTSGFDEQFF
>-|TRBJ1-3|TRBV11-3|TRBD1
TGTGCCAGCAGCTCAACAGGGGGCGGCGGAAACACCATATATTTT
CASSSTGGGGNTIYF
>-|TRBJ1-4|TRBV30|-
TGTGCCTGGAGTGGCCGGGAACACCGGGGAAAACTGTTTTTT
CAWSGREHRGKLFF
>-|TRBJ1-1|TRBV5-1|-
TGCGCCAGCAGCCAGACTCCAAACACTGAAGCTTTCTTT
CASSQTPNTEAFF
>-|TRBJ1-1|TRBV4-1|TRBD1
TGCGCCAGCAGCCGGACAGGGGAAACTGAAGCTTTCTTT
CASSRTGETEAFF
>-|TRBJ2-3|TRBV9|-
TGTGCCAGCAGCGTAGGATCGGGGGATACGCAGTATTTT
CASSVGSGDTQYF
>-|TRBJ2-2|TRBV30|-
TGTGCCTGGAGTACCCAGGGTGGCACCGGGGAGCTGTTTTTT
CAWSTQGGTGELFF
>-|TRBJ1-1|TRBV2|TRBD1
TGTGCCAGCAGTCGGGGACAGGCGAACACTGAAGCTTTCTTT
CASSRGQANTEAFF
>once|TRBJ1-2|TRBV25-1|-
TGTGCCAGCAGTGAAGTTGGAAAACAGGGCTATGGCTACACCTTC
CASSEVGKQGYGYTF
>-|TRBJ2-2|TRBV9|-
TGTGCCAGCAGCGTCGCAGGAATGGCCGGGGAGCTGTTTTTT
CASSVAGMAGELFF
>-|TRBJ2-4|TRBV28|TRBD1
TGTGCCAGCAGTTCCCCGGGACAGGCTAGGGCCATTCAGTACTTC
CASSSPGQARAIQYF
>-|TRBJ1-1|TRBV6-1|-
TGTGCCAGCAGTGAAACAGGGTCCACTGAAGCTTTCTTT
CASSETGSTEAFF
>-|TRBJ1-2|TRBV6-1|-
TGTGCCAGCAGTGAATTGTATGGGCCTGGCTACACCTTC
CASSELYGPGYTF
>-|TRBJ1-6|TRBV12-5|TRBD1
TGTGCTAGTGCCTCGGGACAGCTTTATAATTCACCCCTCCACTTT
CASASGQLYNSPLHF
>-|TRBJ2-7|TRBV29-1|-
TGCAGCGTTGATTCGGGCTACTCCGGCGGAGGAGAGCAGTACTTC
CSVDSGYSGGGEQYF
>-|TRBJ1-2|TRBV27|-
TGTGCCAGCTGGGATATCAGGGGCTATGGCTACACCTTC
CASWDIRGYGYTF
>-|TRBJ1-5|TRBV5-8|TRBD1
TGTGCCAGCAGCTTGGGCAGGGGGTTCGATCAGCCCCAGCATTTT
CASSLGRGFDQPQHF
>-|TRBJ2-1|TRBV27|TRBD2
TGTGCCAGCAGTTTCCTCCTAGCGGGGGACAATGAGCAGTTCTTC
CASSFLLAGDNEQFF
>-|TRBJ1-2|TRBV7-2|-
TGTGCCAGCAGCTCAACAGGGAATGGGTATGGCTACACCTTC
CASSSTGNGYGYTF